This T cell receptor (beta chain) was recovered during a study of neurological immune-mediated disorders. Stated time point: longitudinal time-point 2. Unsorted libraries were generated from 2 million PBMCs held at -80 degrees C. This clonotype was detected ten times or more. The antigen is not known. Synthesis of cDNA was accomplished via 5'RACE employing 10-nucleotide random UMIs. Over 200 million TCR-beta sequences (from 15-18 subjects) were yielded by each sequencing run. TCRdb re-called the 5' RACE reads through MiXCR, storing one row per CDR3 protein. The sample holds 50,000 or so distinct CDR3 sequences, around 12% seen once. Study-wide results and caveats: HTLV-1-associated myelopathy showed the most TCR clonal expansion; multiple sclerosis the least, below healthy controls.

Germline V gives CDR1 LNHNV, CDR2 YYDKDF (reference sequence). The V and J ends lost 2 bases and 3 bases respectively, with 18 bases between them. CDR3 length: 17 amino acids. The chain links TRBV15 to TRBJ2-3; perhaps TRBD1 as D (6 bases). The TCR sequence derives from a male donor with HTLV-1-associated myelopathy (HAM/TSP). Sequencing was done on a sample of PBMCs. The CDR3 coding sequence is TGTGCCACCAGCAGATACAGGGCGGCGAAAGGAACAGATACGCAGTATTTT. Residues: CATSRYRAAKGTDTQYF.